Given below is one T cell receptor beta chain in context. Cells designated naive CD8 were CD45RO-negative and were positively selected for CCR7, with terminally differentiated effector memory CD45RA+ cells excluded. Each subset's genomic DNA was shared equally among a number of immunoSEQ plates. TCRdb keeps only in-frame clones here, not all; method: immunoSEQ multiplex PCR. The top ten hold about 0.11% of the sample, which has nearly 600,000 clones, 95% to 96% seen once. The sample is drawn from a study of shared clonotypes between healthy human individuals. About the research overall: The plates for each donor numbered three CD4 naive, three CD4 memory, two CD8 naive and one CD8 memory.

CDR3 length: 16 residues. The V gene end was trimmed by 0 bases and the J gene end by 3 bases; junction bases not matched to a gene: 8. Per germline, CDR1 MNHEY and CDR2 SVGAGI. The sample consisted of naive CD8+ T cells sorted from blood. The chain couples TRBV6-5 to TRBJ2-7; TRBD1 matches 7 bases. The origin of this receptor is a young woman in good health. CDR3 in DNA: TGTGCCAGCAGTTACTCTCACGGGACAGTGTACTACGAGCAGTACTTC. Translating gives CASSYSHGTVYYEQYF.